These 30 T cell receptor beta chains were all obtained from the same sample, sequenced in a study of shared clonotypes between healthy human individuals. Generated by immunoSEQ multiplex PCR, the TCRdb table keeps only in-frame clones and is missing some. In the table there are fewer than 700,000 clones, around 78% of which are singletons. Sequencing used PBMCs. Receptor source: a woman between 35 and 50 years old in good health. Some clones in this sample may be carry-over from other donors' samples.

This chain connects TRBV19 to TRBJ2-1; 10 bases are a match to TRBD1. V was pared by 5 bases and J by 4 bases, with 5 bases of the junction left unmatched. This CDR3 contains 15 residues. Per the germline V gene, CDR1 is LNHDA and CDR2 is SQIVND (reference sequence). The CDR3 region has the DNA TGTGCCAGTAGTCCCGACAGGGGGCATTACAATGAGCAGTTCTTC. Its translation is CASSPDRGHYNEQFF.

The chain carries TRBV19 and TRBJ1-2; 7 nucleotides agree with TRBD1. V shed 10 bases, J shed 2 bases, and the junction held 10 bases outside the gene matches. CDR1 is LNHDA, CDR2 SQIVND, per germline (reference sequence). This CDR3 has 14 amino acids. CDR3 sequence reads: CAIKWDSPNYGYTF. CDR3 DNA: TGTGCCATCAAGTGGGACAGCCCAAACTATGGCTACACCTTC.

As to this clone: This likely traces to a read error, being one base from a far larger clone. The CDR3 sequence: CAGRLGALAGGSDEQFF. The CDR3 DNA reads TGTGCAGGTCGCTTAGGGGCCCTAGCGGGAGGGAGCGATGAGCAGTTCTTC. The J gene is TRBJ2-1, the V gene TRBV12-2; TRBD2, as called in the table, went unchecked against the DNA. TRBV12-2 is an annotated pseudogene. The CDR3 has 17 residues.

The V gene is TRBV18, the J gene TRBJ1-3, with 7 bases that match TRBD1. V lost 5 bases to trimming and J lost 4 bases; unmatched junction nucleotides: 8. CDR1 and CDR2 from the germline V gene are KGHSH and LQKENI. The CDR3 runs to 15 residues. The CDR3 region is CASSSEGARGNTIYF. In DNA, the CDR3 is TGTGCCAGCTCAAGTGAGGGGGCGCGAGGAAACACCATATATTTT.

As to this clone: This same CDR3 is encoded by further DNA sequences in the sample. The chain links TRBV5-1 to TRBJ2-5; no clear D gene. Germline values: CDR1 SGHRS, CDR2 YFSETQ. The length of the CDR3 is 14 residues. Between the trimmed V and J ends, which lost 0 bases and 0 bases, there was a span of 6 bases. The DNA for the CDR3 is TGCGCCAGCAGCTTGGTCCCAGACCAAGAGACCCAGTACTTC. Amino acid sequence: CASSLVPDQETQYF.

This clone was seen at least ten times. The chain uses TRBV19 and TRBJ2-7; 9 bases are a match to TRBD2. Germline V gives CDR1 LNHDA, CDR2 SQIVND (reference sequence). With 7 bases clipped from V and 0 bases from J, the junction kept 7 bases outside the gene matches. The CDR3 spans 15 residues. The CDR3 loop reads CASKPLAGSSYEQYF. As DNA, the CDR3 is TGTGCCAGTAAACCTCTAGCGGGGAGCTCCTACGAGCAGTACTTC.

The chain carries TRBV5-8 and TRBJ2-3, with D perhaps TRBD1 (6 bases). V lost 3 bases to trimming and J lost 4 bases, with 9 bases between them. Germline lookup yields CDR1 SGHTS and CDR2 YDEGEE. The CDR3 covers 13 residues. In DNA, the CDR3 is TGTGCCAGCAGCTATCCAGGGGCAGATACGCAGTATTTT. Amino acids: CASSYPGADTQYF.

This clone has more than one count but fewer than ten. The chain carries TRBV29-1 and TRBJ2-3, with D perhaps TRBD1 or TRBD2 (6 bases each). This CDR3 contains 14 residues. The V end was cut by 1 base, the J end by 5 bases, with 13 bases between. Germline CDR1 is SQVTM and CDR2 is ANQGSEA. CDR3 in amino acids: CSVEVGGLQDTQYF. For the CDR3, the DNA is TGCAGCGTTGAAGTAGGGGGGCTTCAAGATACGCAGTATTTT.

The V gene is TRBV6-4, the J gene TRBJ2-3, with TRBD2 as a possible D gene (6 bases). Germline V gene data show CDR1 as MRHNA and CDR2 as SNTAGT. V lost 0 bases and J lost 4, with 11 bases in between. The CDR3 consists of 15 residues. This chain's CDR3 is CASSDSLGGADTQYF. The CDR3 coding sequence is TGTGCCAGCAGTGACTCCCTAGGAGGGGCAGATACGCAGTATTTT.

The rearrangement joins TRBV27 to TRBJ1-1, with D possibly matching TRBD1 (6 bases). Germline assignment: CDR1 MNHEY and CDR2 SMNVEV (reference sequence). Deletions cut 4 bases from V and 1 base from J, with 10 bases between. The CDR3 is 14 residues long. The CDR3, as DNA: TGTGCCAGCAGTTGGGGGCGGACGAACACTGAAGCTTTCTTT. Its protein is CASSWGRTNTEAFF.

The gene calls are TRBV30 and TRBJ1-4; 7 bases fit TRBD1. Germline trimming cut 4 bases from V and 5 bases from J; bases unmatched to any gene: 7. The CDR3 length is 14 residues. CDR1 is GTSNPN, CDR2 SVGIG, per germline (reference sequence). The DNA of the CDR3 is TGTGCCTGGACTGGGGACAGCCTGAATGAAAAACTGTTTTTT. Protein: CAWTGDSLNEKLFF.

The chain joins TRBV7-2 to TRBJ1-5; D unclear. CDR1 and CDR2 (germline): SGHTA, FQGNSA. Trimming removed 4 bases at V and 5 bases at J, with 12 bases between. CDR3 length: 14 amino acids. CDR3 residues: CASSSIGPYQPQHF. As DNA, the CDR3 is TGTGCCAGCAGCTCTATCGGACCATATCAGCCCCAGCATTTT.

The CDR3 loop is CASSLQNSGNTIYF. The DNA of the CDR3 is TGCGCCAGCTCCCTCCAGAACTCTGGAAACACCATATATTTT. This chain uses TRBV5-1 with TRBJ1-3, with D unclear. The CDR3 is 14 amino acids. V lost 7 bases and J 0 bases, leaving 11 bases between the germline ends. Germline CDR1 reads SGHRS; CDR2 reads YFSETQ.

The CDR3 DNA follows: TGTGCCAGCAGTTTCACTAGCGGGAGGGTTGTGGATGAGCAGTTCTTC. It specifies CASSFTSGRVVDEQFF. The chain links TRBV28 to TRBJ2-1, with 13 bases fitting TRBD2. Germline V gene data show CDR1 as MDHEN and CDR2 as SYDVKM. V lost 3 bases to trimming and J lost 8 bases; unmatched junction nucleotides: 7. There are 16 residues in the CDR3.

The genes are TRBV5-4 and TRBJ2-4; D call uncertain. The CDR3 sequence is 16 residues long. V shed 0 bases and J shed 0 bases, with 10 bases lying between them. Germline lookup yields CDR1 SGHNT and CDR2 YYREEE (reference sequence). CDR3 coding DNA: TGTGCCAGCAGCTTGGGTGGAGTCCCAGCCAAAAACATTCAGTACTTC. Its protein is CASSLGGVPAKNIQYF.

The chain combines TRBV5-1 with TRBJ2-7; perhaps TRBD2 as D (6 bases). Trimming took off 5 bases at V and 3 bases at J, with 15 bases between the two ends. CDR1 is SGHRS, CDR2 YFSETQ, per germline. This CDR3 has 14 residues. This CDR3 is CASSAGSEVYEQYF. As DNA, the CDR3 is TGCGCCAGCAGTGCGGGGTCGGAGGTCTACGAGCAGTACTTC.

The V and J genes are TRBV4-2 and TRBJ2-3; 14 bases map to TRBD2. The germline V gene has CDR1 LGHNA and CDR2 YNFKEQ. The J segment lost 4 bases and the V segment lost 3 bases, leaving 12 bases of the junction unmatched. The CDR3 contains 19 residues. The CDR3: CASSHPGLAGAGGADTQYF. The CDR3 nucleotides are TGTGCCAGCAGCCACCCGGGACTAGCGGGAGCGGGGGGGGCAGATACGCAGTATTTT.

The rearrangement joins TRBV7-9 to TRBJ2-5; 11 nucleotides align to TRBD2. The better agreement between TRBJ2-7 and the DNA end casts doubt on the J call. CDR1 and CDR2 (germline): SEHNR, FQNEAQ (reference sequence). This CDR3 contains 14 residues. Written as DNA, the CDR3 is TGTGCCAGCAGAATTAGCGGGAGGGCCTCCGAGCAGTACTTC. Protein product: CASRISGRASEQYF.

This clone came up a few times. The rearrangement joins TRBV7-2 to TRBJ2-2, with D hard to call. Trimming shortened V by 1 base and J by 0 bases, and 9 bases separated the two germline ends. The germline CDR1 and CDR2 sequences are SGHTA and FQGNSA. This CDR3 region has 16 residues. CDR3 amino acids: CASSLDPGSNTGELFF. CDR3 coding DNA: TGTGCCAGCAGCTTAGATCCGGGCTCGAACACCGGGGAGCTGTTTTTT.

The chain has TRBV4-1 and TRBJ2-2, with 9 bases identical to TRBD1. The CDR3 has 16 amino acids. From germline, CDR1 is MGHRA and CDR2 YSYEKL. The V and J ends lost 3 bases and 2 bases, in that order; junction bases with no gene match: 4. The CDR3 sequence is CASSQRDRDNTGELFF. CDR3 in DNA: TGCGCCAGCAGCCAGAGGGACAGGGATAACACCGGGGAGCTGTTTTTT.

V gene TRBV9 combines with J gene TRBJ2-6; maybe TRBD2 (6 bases). Germline CDR1 is SGDLS and CDR2 is YYNGEE. The CDR3 consists of 16 residues. Between the trimmed V and J ends, which lost 4 bases and 2 bases, there was a span of 13 bases. In nucleotides, the CDR3 is TGTGCCAGCAGCTACACCCCGGGGGCTGGGGCCAACGTCCTGACTTTC. It specifies CASSYTPGAGANVLTF.

The chain uses TRBV19 and TRBJ1-1; maybe TRBD1 (6 bases). The germline V gene encodes CDR1 LNHDA and CDR2 SQIVND (reference sequence). Trimming cost V 3 bases and J 4 bases, with 9 bases left between them. The CDR3 sequence is 13 residues long. The CDR3 DNA follows: TGTGCCAGTAGTATGGGGGCGGGCACTGAAGCTTTCTTT. Protein sequence: CASSMGAGTEAFF.

This clone was observed a few times. This sample also contains other DNA sequences that code for the same CDR3. The rearrangement links TRBV2 to TRBJ2-7, with TRBD1 matching 7 bases. With 5 bases clipped from V and 4 bases from J, the junction kept 11 bases outside the gene matches. Looked up from germline, CDR1 is SNHLY and CDR2 is FYNNEI. This CDR3 spans 15 amino acids. The CDR3 sequence is CASSPIPGQPYEQYF. CDR3 nucleotide sequence: TGTGCCAGCAGTCCCATCCCGGGACAGCCTTACGAGCAGTACTTC.

This sequence joins TRBV20-1 and TRBJ1-2; possible D gene TRBD1, 5 bases. Germline loops: CDR1 DFQATT, CDR2 SNEGSKA (reference sequence). Trimming removed 5 bases at V and 8 bases at J, with 9 bases between. The CDR3 has 10 amino acids. The CDR3 nucleotides are TGCAGTGCTTTCGAGGGGGGCTACACCTTC. Amino acid sequence: CSAFEGGYTF.

The chain has TRBV28 and TRBJ2-7, with D possibly called TRBD1 or TRBD2 (5 bases each). The CDR3 extends over 14 amino acids. V was pared by 8 bases and J by 3 bases, with 17 bases between. Germline V gene sequence: CDR1 MDHEN, CDR2 SYDVKM. CDR3: CASYTRGRYYEQYF. The CDR3 DNA reads as TGTGCCAGCTACACCCGGGGCCGATACTACGAGCAGTACTTC.

The chain carries TRBV2 and TRBJ1-1, with D perhaps TRBD1 (5 bases). Trimming removed 6 bases at V and 1 base at J, with 12 bases between. Germline V gene sequence: CDR1 SNHLY, CDR2 FYNNEI. The CDR3 is 14 amino acids. The CDR3 region is CASRMGVGNTEAFF. The CDR3 DNA reads TGTGCCAGCAGGATGGGGGTCGGGAACACTGAAGCTTTCTTT. The complete variable domain, with remaining parts taken from reference TRBV2 and TRBJ1-1, reads EPEVTQTPSHQVTQMGQEVILRCVPISNHLYFYWYRQILGQKVEFLVSFYNNEISEKSEIFDDQFSVERPDGSNFTLKIRSTKLEDSAMYFCASRMGVGNTEAFFGQGTRLTVV.

This clone was seen a handful of times. The same CDR3 also results from other DNA sequences found in this sample. V usage is TRBV7-2 and J usage is TRBJ2-2; 9 bases fit TRBD2. The CDR3 has 14 residues. The trim removed 6 bases at V and 5 bases at J, leaving 4 bases unmatched. Germline V lookup: CDR1 SGHTA, CDR2 FQGNSA. CDR3 protein: CASSPTSGTGELFF. CDR3 DNA: TGTGCCAGCAGTCCCACTAGCGGGACCGGGGAGCTGTTTTTT. Supplemented by reference TRBV7-2 and TRBJ2-2, the full variable domain reads GAGVSQSPSNKVTEKGKDVELRCDPISGHTALYWYRQSLGQGLEFLIYFQGNSAPDKSGLPSDRFSAERTGGSVSTLTIQRTQQEDSAVYLCASSPTSGTGELFFGEGSRLTVL.

This chain uses TRBV18 with TRBJ2-1; no firm D call. CDR1 and CDR2 (germline): KGHSH, LQKENI. The CDR3 is 14 amino acids. The germline V and J ends were trimmed by 1 base and 8 bases, with 12 bases remaining between them. In DNA, the CDR3 is TGTGCCAGCTCACCACGGTCAGTACGGTATGAGCAGTTCTTC. It is translated as CASSPRSVRYEQFF.

The CDR3 region is CASSQDHGSTGELFF. The DNA of the CDR3 is TGTGCCAGCAGCCAAGATCACGGGAGTACCGGGGAGCTGTTTTTT. The chain combines TRBV7-9 with TRBJ1-3, with D tentatively TRBD2 (6 bases). The DNA end favors TRBJ2-2, so the J call may be wrong. Germline values: CDR1 SEHNR, CDR2 FQNEAQ (reference sequence). This CDR3 has 15 amino acids.

This chain connects TRBV29-1 to TRBJ1-1; TRBD1 aligns across 11 bases. This CDR3 spans 14 amino acids. Germline CDR1 is SQVTM and CDR2 is ANQGSEA. Trimming took 4 bases from V and 4 from J; bases not matched to a gene: 5. CDR3 DNA sequence: TGCAGCGTTGGAGGGGGGACAGGGGGCACTGAAGCTTTCTTT. Protein: CSVGGGTGGTEAFF.